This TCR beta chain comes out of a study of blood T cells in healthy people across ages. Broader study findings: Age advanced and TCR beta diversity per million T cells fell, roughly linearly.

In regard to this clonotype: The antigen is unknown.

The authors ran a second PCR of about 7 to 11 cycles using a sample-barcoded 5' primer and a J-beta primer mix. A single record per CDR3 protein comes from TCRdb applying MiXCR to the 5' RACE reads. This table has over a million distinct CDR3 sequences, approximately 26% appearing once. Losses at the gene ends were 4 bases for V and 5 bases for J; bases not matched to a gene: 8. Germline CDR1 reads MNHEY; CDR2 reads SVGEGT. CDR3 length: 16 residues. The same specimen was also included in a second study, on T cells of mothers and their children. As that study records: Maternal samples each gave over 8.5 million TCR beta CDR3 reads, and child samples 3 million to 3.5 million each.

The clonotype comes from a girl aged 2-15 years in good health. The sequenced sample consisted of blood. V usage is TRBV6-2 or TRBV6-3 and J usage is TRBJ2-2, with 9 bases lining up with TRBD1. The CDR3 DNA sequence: TGTGCCAGCAGTTCAGAGGGACAGGGTGGAACCGGGGAGCTGTTTTTT. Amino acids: CASSSEGQGGTGELFF.